The 30 T cell receptor beta chains in this list originate from one sample, sequenced in a study of cytomegalovirus exposure and HLA in healthy donors. In the PCR, 60 Vbeta and 13 Jbeta primers were used. Produced via immunoSEQ multiplex PCR; TCRdb's table is partial and in-frame only. The sample lists fewer than 100,000 clones, roughly 76% occurring once. The sample was PBMCs. The receptor source for this set is a female donor in good health and CMV-seronegative.

This clone was picked up one time. This sequence joins TRBV5-6 and TRBJ2-7, with D maybe TRBD1 (5 bases). The germline V gene encodes CDR1 SGHDT and CDR2 YYEEEE. V lost 1 base, J lost 0 bases, and 11 bases lay in between. The CDR3 spans 15 residues. The CDR3 region is CASSLTGLLSYEQYF. CDR3 DNA sequence: TGTGCCAGCAGCTTGACAGGTCTTCTCTCCTACGAGCAGTACTTC.

The genes are TRBV6-5 and TRBJ1-1; 7 bases are shared with TRBD1. CDR3 size: 15 residues. Per the germline V gene, CDR1 is MNHEY and CDR2 is SVGAGI. The ends lost 0 bases at V and 11 bases at J; junction bases unmatched: 12. CDR3 sequence: CASSYSLTGSAWAFF. The CDR3 coding sequence is TGTGCCAGCAGTTACTCGTTGACAGGGTCGGCGTGGGCTTTCTTT.

V and J are TRBV15 and TRBJ2-1, with TRBD1 as a possible D gene (5 bases). This CDR3 is built from 13 residues. Trimming took 4 bases from V and 5 from J, leaving 9 bases between them. Germline values: CDR1 LNHNV, CDR2 YYDKDF (reference sequence). Written as DNA, the CDR3 is TGTGCCACCAGCACCAGGGCGAACAATGAGCAGTTCTTC. Translating it yields CATSTRANNEQFF.

The chain has TRBV29-1 and TRBJ1-1, with 8 bases lining up with TRBD1. Germline loops: CDR1 SQVTM, CDR2 ANQGSEA. With V trimmed by 6 bases and J by 4 bases, 4 bases remained unmatched. The CDR3 totals 12 residues. Here the CDR3 DNA reads TGCAGCGTAGGACAGGGATTCACTGAAGCTTTCTTT. It yields the protein CSVGQGFTEAFF.

The V and J genes are TRBV7-9 and TRBJ1-2; 8 positions match TRBD1. The CDR3 has 14 residues. V was pared by 4 bases and J by 8 bases, with 9 bases of the junction left unmatched. In germline, CDR1 is SEHNR, CDR2 FQNEAQ (reference sequence). The chain's CDR3 is CASSSSQGARGYTF. CDR3 DNA sequence: TGTGCCAGCAGCTCGTCTCAGGGGGCTCGAGGCTACACCTTC.

This rearrangement joins TRBV6-5 to TRBJ2-7; TRBD2 is a possible D gene (5 bases). With 2 bases removed from V and 6 bases from J, the gap between germline ends came to 14 bases. Germline lookup yields CDR1 MNHEY and CDR2 SVGAGI. This CDR3 spans 14 amino acids. Here the CDR3 DNA reads TGTGCCAGCAGTTACGGGTGGGAGTCGGTCGAGCAGTACTTC. This codes for CASSYGWESVEQYF.

The V and J genes are TRBV6-4 and TRBJ2-3, with 11 bases aligning to TRBD2. The CDR3 sequence is 16 residues long. Germline V CDR1 and CDR2: MRHNA, SNTAGT. V was clipped by 8 bases and J by 1 base; unmatched bases: 8. In DNA form, the CDR3 reads TGTGCCAGCGGTCTGACTAGCGGGGTTCGCACAGATACGCAGTATTTT. Translating it yields CASGLTSGVRTDTQYF.

This sequence joins TRBV5-4 and TRBJ2-4, with TRBD2 identical over 13 bases. Germline-derived CDR1 and CDR2 are SGHNT and YYREEE (reference sequence). The trim removed 3 bases at V and 6 bases at J, leaving 9 bases unmatched. The CDR3 has 17 residues. CDR3 sequence: CASSSPGLAGKGNIQYF. The CDR3 nucleotides are TGTGCCAGCAGCTCCCCGGGACTAGCGGGAAAGGGAAACATTCAGTACTTC.

The CDR3 loop reads CARSLATGENTEAFF. The CDR3, as DNA: TGTGCCAGAAGCTTGGCGACCGGAGAGAACACTGAAGCTTTCTTT. The V gene is TRBV5-3, the J gene TRBJ1-1; D call uncertain. TRBV5-3 is designated an ORF whose function remains uncertain. CDR3 length equals 15 residues. Trimming removed 0 bases from V and 1 base from J, with 10 bases in between.

CDR3 nucleotides: TGTGCCAGCAGCCAAGATCTGGGGGAGGTGAACACTGAAGCTTTCTTT. It yields the protein CASSQDLGEVNTEAFF. The genes are TRBV14 and TRBJ1-1, with D tentatively TRBD1 (5 bases). Germline CDR1 SGHDN, CDR2 FVKESK. The CDR3 extends over 16 amino acids. Trimming pared 0 bases from V and 0 bases from J, leaving 11 bases between.

The V and J genes are TRBV7-8 and TRBJ2-3, with 7 bases matching TRBD2. J lost 1 base, V lost 6 bases, and 4 bases had no gene match. Germline CDR1 SGHVS, CDR2 FQNEAQ. This CDR3 has 14 residues. The CDR3 DNA sequence: TGTGCCAGCAGACTAGCGAGCGGCACAGATACGCAGTATTTT. Translated: CASRLASGTDTQYF.

In its sample, this clone was seen a few times. V is TRBV19 and J is TRBJ1-5, with TRBD1 identical over 7 bases. Germline CDR1 and CDR2: LNHDA and SQIVND (reference sequence). The CDR3 sequence is 15 residues long. The junction had 8 bases not matched to a gene; V was cut back by 3 bases and J by 6 bases. The CDR3 nucleotides read TGTGCCAGTAGTATTTGGGGGACAGCTAGTCAGCCCCAGCATTTT. This translates into CASSIWGTASQPQHF.

The chain recombines TRBV29-1 with TRBJ2-5; 8 positions agree with TRBD2. The CDR3 loop spans 15 amino acids. In germline, CDR1 is SQVTM, CDR2 ANQGSEA. The ends lost 0 bases at V and 2 bases at J; junction bases unmatched: 5. The CDR3 here is CSVEEATSAQETQYF. The CDR3 DNA reads as TGCAGCGTTGAAGAGGCGACTAGCGCGCAAGAGACCCAGTACTTC. The whole variable domain, remainder taken from reference TRBV29-1 and TRBJ2-5, is SAVISQKPSRDICQRGTSLTIQCQVDSQVTMMFWYRQQPGQSLTLIATANQGSEATYESGFVIDKFPISRPNLTFSTLTVSNMSPEDSSIYLCSVEEATSAQETQYFGPGTRLLVL.

This chain uses TRBV7-9 with TRBJ1-1; 7 bases match TRBD1. The CDR3 is made up of 15 amino acids. Germline V gene data show CDR1 as SEHNR and CDR2 as FQNEAQ (reference sequence). The trim removed 8 bases at V and 1 base at J, leaving 10 bases unmatched. The CDR3 is CASLKLGQTNTEAFF. The CDR3 DNA reads TGTGCCAGCCTAAAACTGGGACAGACGAACACTGAAGCTTTCTTT.

The chain joins TRBV4-3 to TRBJ1-5, with 9 bases fitting TRBD1. Germline V gives CDR1 LGHNA, CDR2 YSLEER. The V segment lost 0 bases and the J segment 2 bases; nucleotides outside the gene matches: 8. The CDR3 is 18 amino acids. The CDR3 DNA sequence: TGCGCCAGCAGCCAAGATTACGACCGGGACAGGGGCAATCAGCCCCAGCATTTT. Its protein product is CASSQDYDRDRGNQPQHF.

This chain connects TRBV5-1 to TRBJ2-1; a possible D gene is TRBD2 (6 bases). Trimming cost V 5 bases and J 7 bases, with 10 bases left between them. The CDR3 covers 12 residues. Germline loops: CDR1 SGHRS, CDR2 YFSETQ. The CDR3 sequence: CASREGWNEQFF. In DNA form, the CDR3 reads TGCGCCAGCAGGGAGGGTTGGAATGAGCAGTTCTTC.

This clone was picked up one time. The V gene is TRBV5-6, the J gene TRBJ2-2, with 12 nucleotides matching TRBD1. Germline CDR1 and CDR2: SGHDT and YYEEEE. CDR3 length equals 15 residues. With V trimmed by 4 bases and J by 7 bases, 5 bases remained unmatched. CDR3 amino acids: CASSPGTGGGGELFF. CDR3 nucleotide sequence: TGTGCCAGCAGCCCCGGGACAGGGGGCGGCGGGGAGCTGTTTTTT.

The chain couples TRBV27 to TRBJ2-3, with a possible D match to TRBD2 (5 bases). The germline V gene encodes CDR1 MNHEY and CDR2 SMNVEV (reference sequence). CDR3 length equals 17 residues. Trimming pared 7 bases from V and 2 bases from J, leaving 22 bases between. As DNA, the CDR3 is TGTGCCAGCAAGAAGGCTGTGAGGGAGTTTATCACAGATACGCAGTATTTT. Translated: CASKKAVREFITDTQYF.

V is TRBV6-5 and J is TRBJ2-7, with 10 bases aligning to TRBD1. CDR1 is MNHEY and CDR2 is SVGAGI in the germline V gene. V gave up 5 bases and J gave up 3 bases; unmatched junction bases: 7. This CDR3 has 15 amino acids. DNA for the CDR3: TGTGCCAGCAGTCGACCGGGACAGGGGATCTACGAGCAGTACTTC. Translated: CASSRPGQGIYEQYF.

The chain has TRBV6-5 and TRBJ2-1; 8 positions match TRBD2. The V and J ends lost 5 bases and 9 bases, in that order; junction bases with no gene match: 3. The length of the CDR3 is 12 residues. Germline assignment: CDR1 MNHEY and CDR2 SVGAGI. The CDR3 protein is CASSIAGFEQFF. In nucleotides, the CDR3 is TGTGCCAGCAGTATAGCGGGGTTTGAGCAGTTCTTC.

The chain links TRBV5-1 to TRBJ2-7; TRBD1 aligns across 10 bases. This CDR3 has 15 residues. The V gene's germline CDR1 is SGHRS and CDR2 YFSETQ. The V gene end was trimmed by 4 bases and the J gene end by 4 bases; junction bases not matched to a gene: 8. Here the CDR3 DNA reads TGCGCCAGCAGCGCTGGACAGGGGGGTTATTACGAGCAGTACTTC. The encoded protein is CASSAGQGGYYEQYF.

In its sample, this clone was seen once. This chain uses TRBV25-1 with TRBJ1-4; D might be TRBD1 (5 bases). V was cut by 1 base and J by 5 bases, with 14 bases left in between. Germline CDR1 reads MGHDK; CDR2 reads SYGVNS. There are 16 residues in the CDR3. The CDR3: CASSELGAARNEKLFF. DNA for the CDR3: TGTGCCAGCAGTGAATTAGGGGCCGCACGAAATGAAAAACTGTTTTTT.

The rearrangement links TRBV6-1 to TRBJ2-2, with 10 bases matching TRBD2. The CDR3 is made up of 15 amino acids. Germline V gene sequence: CDR1 MNHNS, CDR2 SASEGT. V trimming: 1 base; J trimming: 6 bases; junction bases outside the gene matches: 2. The CDR3 nucleotides are TGTGCCAGCAGTGAAGTTAGCGGGAGGCCCGGGGAGCTGTTTTTT. Translation gives CASSEVSGRPGELFF.

This clone has just a few counts. This chain joins TRBV6-5 and TRBJ1-5; D gene ambiguous. V was cut by 2 bases and J by 5 bases, with 7 bases left in between. Germline V lookup: CDR1 MNHEY, CDR2 SVGAGI. The length of the CDR3 is 13 residues. The CDR3 nucleotides read TGTGCCAGCAGTTACGTCCGGGATCAGCCCCAGCATTTT. As protein: CASSYVRDQPQHF.

The chain carries TRBV30 and TRBJ1-4; D remains ambiguous. CDR1 and CDR2 (germline): GTSNPN, SVGIG (reference sequence). Trimming removed 2 bases at V and 3 bases at J, with 10 bases between. CDR3 size: 14 residues. CDR3 DNA: TGTGCCTGGAGTCAGGCAGATTCTAATGAAAAACTGTTTTTT. It codes for CAWSQADSNEKLFF.

V is TRBV13 and J is TRBJ2-1; perhaps TRBD2 as D (5 bases). The CDR3 totals 16 residues. V gave up 1 base and J gave up 3 bases, with 13 bases separating them. CDR1 PRHDT and CDR2 FYEKMQ come from the germline V gene (reference sequence). CDR3: CASSLEGRAIYNEQFF. The CDR3, as DNA: TGTGCCAGCAGCTTAGAAGGGCGGGCGATCTACAATGAGCAGTTCTTC.

The chain couples TRBV20-1 to TRBJ2-2, with D unresolved. V dropped 4 bases and J dropped 6 bases, with 6 bases sitting between them. The CDR3 runs 11 residues. Germline CDR1 reads DFQATT; CDR2 reads SNEGSKA (reference sequence). CDR3 coding DNA: TGCAGTGCTATTACGGCCGGGGAGCTGTTTTTT. It encodes CSAITAGELFF.

The rearrangement joins TRBV5-4 to TRBJ2-3, with 7 bases that match TRBD2. The CDR3 consists of 15 residues. CDR1 is SGHNT, CDR2 YYREEE, per germline (reference sequence). Trimming at V came to 4 bases and at J to 2 bases, leaving 7 bases not matched to a gene. CDR3 DNA sequence: TGTGCCAGCAGCGGCCGGGACTATATCACAGATACGCAGTATTTT. Amino acid sequence: CASSGRDYITDTQYF.

V usage is TRBV30 and J usage is TRBJ2-3, with TRBD2 matching over 15 bases. V was clipped by 3 bases and J by 1 base; unmatched bases: 11. Germline assignment: CDR1 GTSNPN and CDR2 SVGIG (reference sequence). The CDR3 sequence is 19 residues long. The CDR3 loop is CAWSTPGLAGGGGTDTQYF. The CDR3 DNA follows: TGTGCCTGGAGCACCCCGGGACTAGCGGGAGGAGGAGGCACAGATACGCAGTATTTT.

The chain joins TRBV6-6 to TRBJ2-7, with 7 nucleotides matching TRBD1. The CDR3 sequence is 14 residues long. CDR1 and CDR2 (germline): MNHNY, SVGAGI (reference sequence). With 5 bases clipped from V and 3 bases from J, the junction kept 7 bases outside the gene matches. The CDR3 sequence is CASSPGQSIYEQYF. The CDR3 coding sequence is TGTGCCAGCAGTCCGGGACAGAGTATCTACGAGCAGTACTTC.